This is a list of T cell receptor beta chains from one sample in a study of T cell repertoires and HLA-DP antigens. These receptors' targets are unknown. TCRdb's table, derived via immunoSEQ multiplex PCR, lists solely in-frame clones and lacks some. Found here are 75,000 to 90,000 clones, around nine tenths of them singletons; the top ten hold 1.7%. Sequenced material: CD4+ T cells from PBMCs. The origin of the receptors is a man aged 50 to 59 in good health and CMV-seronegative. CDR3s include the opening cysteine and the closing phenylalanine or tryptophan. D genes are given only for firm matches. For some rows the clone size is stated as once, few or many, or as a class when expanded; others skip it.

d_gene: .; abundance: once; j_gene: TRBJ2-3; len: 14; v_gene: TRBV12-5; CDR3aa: CASGSVLMTGTQYF; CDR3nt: TGTGCTAGTGGTTCGGTCCTTATGACAGGAACGCAGTATTTT
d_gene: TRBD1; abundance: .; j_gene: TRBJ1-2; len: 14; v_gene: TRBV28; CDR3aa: CASTEGGRGLGYTF; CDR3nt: TGTGCCAGCACCGAAGGGGGCAGGGGGCTCGGCTACACCTTC
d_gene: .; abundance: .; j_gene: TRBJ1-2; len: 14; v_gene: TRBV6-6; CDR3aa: CASSSRSRLGGYTF; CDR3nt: TGTGCCAGCAGCTCCCGGTCCCGGTTGGGTGGCTACACCTTC
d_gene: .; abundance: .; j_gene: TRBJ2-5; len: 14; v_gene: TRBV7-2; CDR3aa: CAAGARLRQETQYF; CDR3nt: TGTGCCGCTGGGGCTCGGTTGAGGCAAGAGACCCAGTACTTC
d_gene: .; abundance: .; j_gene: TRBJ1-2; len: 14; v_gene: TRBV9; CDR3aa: CASSEGGVLYGYTF; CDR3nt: TGTGCCAGCAGCGAGGGAGGGGTCCTTTATGGCTACACCTTC
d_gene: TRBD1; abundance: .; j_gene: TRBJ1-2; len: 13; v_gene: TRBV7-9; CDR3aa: CASSKQGGYGYTF; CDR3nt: TGTGCCAGCAGCAAACAGGGGGGGTATGGCTACACCTTC
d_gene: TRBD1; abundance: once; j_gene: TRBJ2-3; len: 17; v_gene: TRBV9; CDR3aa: CASSVAGGTGFADTQYF; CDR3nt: TGTGCCAGCAGCGTAGCTGGGGGGACAGGATTCGCAGATACGCAGTATTTT
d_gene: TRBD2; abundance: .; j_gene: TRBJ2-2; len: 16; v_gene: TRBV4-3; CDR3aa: CASSPRTSGNTGELFF; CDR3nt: TGCGCCAGCAGCCCGCGGACTAGCGGGAACACCGGGGAGCTGTTTTTT
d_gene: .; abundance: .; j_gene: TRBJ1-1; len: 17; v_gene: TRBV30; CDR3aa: CAWSFRAGPLRNTEAFF; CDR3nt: TGTGCCTGGAGTTTCAGGGCGGGTCCTTTAAGGAACACTGAAGCTTTCTTT
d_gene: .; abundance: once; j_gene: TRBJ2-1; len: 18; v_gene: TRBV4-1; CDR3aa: CASSQGIPGGTNVGEQFF; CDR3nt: TGCGCCAGCAGCCAAGGGATTCCCGGGGGGACAAATGTCGGGGAGCAGTTCTTC
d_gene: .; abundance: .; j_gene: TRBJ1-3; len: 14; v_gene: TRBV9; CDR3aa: CASSVEPTGNTIYF; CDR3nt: TGTGCCAGCAGCGTAGAGCCGACTGGAAACACCATATATTTT
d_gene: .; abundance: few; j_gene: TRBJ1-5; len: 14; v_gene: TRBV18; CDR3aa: CASSDTGSNQPQHF; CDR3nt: TGTGCCAGCTCAGATACAGGGAGCAATCAGCCCCAGCATTTT
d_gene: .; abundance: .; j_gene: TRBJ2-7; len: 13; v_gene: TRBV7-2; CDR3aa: CASSLIDSYEQYF; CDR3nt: TGTGCCAGCAGCTTGATAGACTCCTACGAGCAGTACTTC
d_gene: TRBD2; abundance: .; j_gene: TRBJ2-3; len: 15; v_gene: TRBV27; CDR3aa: CASSRPGLNTDTQYF; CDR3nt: TGTGCCAGCTCTAGACCGGGACTAAACACAGATACGCAGTATTTT
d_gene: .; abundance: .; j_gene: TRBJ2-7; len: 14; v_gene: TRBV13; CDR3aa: CASSPQGNLPEQYF; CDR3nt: TGTGCCAGCAGCCCTCAGGGGAATCTTCCCGAGCAGTACTTC
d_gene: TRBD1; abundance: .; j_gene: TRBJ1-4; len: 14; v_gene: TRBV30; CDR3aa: CAWSSDRGFEKLFF; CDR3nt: TGTGCCTGGTCATCGGACAGGGGTTTCGAAAAACTGTTTTTT
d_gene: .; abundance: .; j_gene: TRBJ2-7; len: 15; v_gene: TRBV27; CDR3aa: CASSLNRAQGYEQYF; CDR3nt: TGTGCCAGCAGTTTAAACAGGGCTCAGGGCTACGAGCAGTACTTC
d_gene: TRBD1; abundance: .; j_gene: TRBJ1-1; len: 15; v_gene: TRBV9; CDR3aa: CASSKRTGLNTEAFF; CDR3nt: TGTGCCAGCAGCAAAAGGACAGGTTTGAACACTGAAGCTTTCTTT
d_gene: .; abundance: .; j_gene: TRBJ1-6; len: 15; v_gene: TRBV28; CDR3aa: CASSLGGSYNSPLHF; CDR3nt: TGTGCCAGCAGCCTGGGGGGCAGCTATAATTCACCCCTCCACTTT
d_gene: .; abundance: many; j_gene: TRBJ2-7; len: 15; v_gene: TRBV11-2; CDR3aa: CASSSLRDTVFEQYF; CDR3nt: TGTGCCAGCAGCTCGCTCCGGGACACTGTCTTCGAGCAGTACTTC
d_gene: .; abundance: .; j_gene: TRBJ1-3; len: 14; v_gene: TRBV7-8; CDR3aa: CASSAGSAGNTIYF; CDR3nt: TGTGCCAGCAGTGCCGGATCGGCCGGAAACACCATATATTTT
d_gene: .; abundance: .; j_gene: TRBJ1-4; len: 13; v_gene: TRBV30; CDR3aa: CAWKSVDREKLFF; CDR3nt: TGTGCCTGGAAATCGGTTGACAGAGAAAAACTGTTTTTT
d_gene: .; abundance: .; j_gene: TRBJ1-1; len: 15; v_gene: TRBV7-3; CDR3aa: CASSLGGRVNTEAFF; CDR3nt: TGTGCCAGCAGCTTAGGGGGCAGAGTGAACACTGAAGCTTTCTTT
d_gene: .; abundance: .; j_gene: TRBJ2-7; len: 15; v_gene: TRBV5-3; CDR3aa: CARSQLQEGSYEQYF; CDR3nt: TGTGCCAGAAGCCAATTACAGGAGGGGAGCTACGAGCAGTACTTC
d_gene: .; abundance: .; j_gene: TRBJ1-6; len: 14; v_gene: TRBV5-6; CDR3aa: CASRFRDINSPLHF; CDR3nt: TGTGCCAGCAGGTTCCGGGACATTAATTCACCCCTCCACTTT
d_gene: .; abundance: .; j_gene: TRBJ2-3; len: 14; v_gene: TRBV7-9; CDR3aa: CASSLRRVTDTQYF; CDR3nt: TGTGCCAGCAGCCTCCGCCGGGTCACAGATACGCAGTATTTT
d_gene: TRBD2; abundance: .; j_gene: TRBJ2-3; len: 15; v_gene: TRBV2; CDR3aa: CASSGTSGRSDTQYF; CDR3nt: TGTGCCAGCAGTGGGACTAGCGGGAGGTCAGATACGCAGTATTTT
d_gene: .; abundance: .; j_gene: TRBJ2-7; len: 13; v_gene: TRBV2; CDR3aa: CASSRDLMDEQYF; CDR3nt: TGTGCCAGCAGCCGGGACCTGATGGACGAGCAGTACTTC
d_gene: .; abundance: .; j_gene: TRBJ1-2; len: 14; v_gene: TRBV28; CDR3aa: CASLVSGFYGGYTF; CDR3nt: TGTGCCAGCCTTGTTTCCGGGTTTTACGGTGGCTACACCTTC
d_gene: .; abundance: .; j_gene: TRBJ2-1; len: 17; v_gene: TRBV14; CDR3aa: CASSQESGLPASNEQFF; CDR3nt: TGTGCCAGCAGCCAAGAAAGCGGACTCCCCGCTAGCAATGAGCAGTTCTTC
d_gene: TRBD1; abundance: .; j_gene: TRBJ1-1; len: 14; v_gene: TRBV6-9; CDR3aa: CASRTTGMNTEAFF; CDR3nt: TGTGCCAGCAGGACGACAGGGATGAACACTGAAGCTTTCTTT
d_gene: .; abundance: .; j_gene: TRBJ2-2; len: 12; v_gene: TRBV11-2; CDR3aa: CASRPSTGELFF; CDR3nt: TGTGCCAGCAGGCCAAGCACCGGGGAGCTGTTTTTT
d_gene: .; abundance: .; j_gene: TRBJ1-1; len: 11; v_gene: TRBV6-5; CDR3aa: CATRQNTEAFF; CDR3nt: TGTGCCACTCGTCAGAACACTGAAGCTTTCTTT
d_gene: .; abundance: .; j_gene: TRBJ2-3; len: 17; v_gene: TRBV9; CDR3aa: CASSKMTGITSTDTQYF; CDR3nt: TGTGCCAGCAGCAAAATGACAGGTATAACTAGCACAGATACGCAGTATTTT
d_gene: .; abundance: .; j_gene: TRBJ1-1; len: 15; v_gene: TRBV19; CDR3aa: CASSTHLRRNTEAFF; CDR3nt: TGTGCCAGTAGTACCCACCTGAGGCGGAACACTGAAGCTTTCTTT
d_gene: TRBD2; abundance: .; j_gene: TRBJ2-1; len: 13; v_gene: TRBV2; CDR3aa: CARGLAGGFEQFF; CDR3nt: TGTGCCAGGGGACTAGCGGGAGGTTTTGAGCAGTTCTTC
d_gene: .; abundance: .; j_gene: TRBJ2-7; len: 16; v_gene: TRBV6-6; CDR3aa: CASSLLGRGNSYEQYF; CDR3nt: TGTGCCAGCAGTCTTTTAGGCAGGGGAAACTCCTACGAGCAGTACTTC
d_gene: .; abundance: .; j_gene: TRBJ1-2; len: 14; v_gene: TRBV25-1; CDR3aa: CASREGGLNYGYTF; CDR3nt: TGTGCCAGCAGGGAGGGAGGGCTTAACTATGGCTACACCTTC
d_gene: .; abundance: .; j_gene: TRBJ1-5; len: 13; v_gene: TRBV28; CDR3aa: CASIRDGNQPQHF; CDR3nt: TGTGCCAGCATCAGGGACGGGAATCAGCCCCAGCATTTT
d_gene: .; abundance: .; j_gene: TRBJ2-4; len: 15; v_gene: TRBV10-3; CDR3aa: CATGERSLAKNIQYF; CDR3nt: TGTGCTACGGGGGAGCGGTCTCTAGCCAAAAACATTCAGTACTTC
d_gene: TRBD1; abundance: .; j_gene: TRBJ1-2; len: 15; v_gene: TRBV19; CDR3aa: CASSMGGQPSYGYTF; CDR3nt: TGTGCCAGTAGTATGGGGGGACAGCCATCATATGGCTACACCTTC
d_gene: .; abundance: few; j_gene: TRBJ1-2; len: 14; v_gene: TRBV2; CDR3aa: CASSEWSVRYGYTF; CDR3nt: TGTGCCAGCAGTGAATGGTCAGTCCGCTATGGCTACACCTTC
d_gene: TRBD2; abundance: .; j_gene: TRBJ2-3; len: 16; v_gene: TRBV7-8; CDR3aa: CASSLIAGAAKDTQYF; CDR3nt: TGTGCCAGCAGCTTAATAGCGGGGGCTGCAAAGGATACGCAGTATTTT
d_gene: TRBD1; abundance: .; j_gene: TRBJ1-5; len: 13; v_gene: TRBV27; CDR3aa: CASADRGRQPQHF; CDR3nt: TGTGCCAGCGCCGACAGGGGAAGGCAGCCCCAGCATTTT
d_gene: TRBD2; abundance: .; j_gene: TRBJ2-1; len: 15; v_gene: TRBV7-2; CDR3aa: CASSLSGGPFNEQFF; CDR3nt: TGTGCCAGCAGCTTATCGGGAGGGCCTTTCAATGAGCAGTTCTTC